These 21 T cell receptor beta chains share one sample of origin, sequenced in a study of tumor-infiltrating lymphocytes in localized non-small cell lung cancer. The data were produced by immunoSEQ multiplex PCR, yet TCRdb's version contains in-frame clones alone and is incomplete. The repertoire consists of roughly 8,400 clones, with around 77% occurring once and the leading ten covering around an eighth. Sequencing was done on a sample of uninvolved lung tissue not adjacent to the tumor. These receptors came from a human donor with non-small cell lung cancer.

A few counts support this clone. The chain has TRBV29-1 and TRBJ2-3; 9 nucleotides agree with TRBD2. This CDR3 has 14 amino acids. Germline CDR1 is SQVTM and CDR2 is ANQGSEA. The V and J ends lost 4 bases and 2 bases, in that order; junction bases with no gene match: 4. CDR3 protein: CSVATSGSTDTQYF. CDR3 nucleotide sequence: TGCAGCGTTGCGACTAGCGGTTCCACAGATACGCAGTATTTT.

V is TRBV27 and J is TRBJ2-3, with TRBD2 identical over 11 bases. The CDR3 is made up of 17 amino acids. The V gene's germline CDR1 is MNHEY and CDR2 SMNVEV (reference sequence). Unmatched junction bases numbered 5, after V lost 3 bases and J lost 0 bases. For the CDR3, the DNA is TGTGCCAGCAGTTTTTTAGCGGGAGGGCCTAGCACAGATACGCAGTATTTT. Its translation is CASSFLAGGPSTDTQYF.

CDR3 sequence reads: CASSEAGQLLTEAFF. In DNA, the CDR3 is TGTGCCAGCAGTGAAGCCGGACAGCTACTCACTGAAGCTTTCTTT. The chain combines TRBV2 with TRBJ1-1; perhaps TRBD1 as D (6 bases). CDR3 length: 15 residues. V was trimmed by 0 bases and J by 4 bases, leaving 12 bases between them. CDR1 is SNHLY and CDR2 is FYNNEI in the germline V gene.

The chain couples TRBV28 to TRBJ1-3; the D is unclear. The CDR3 length is 17 residues. Trimming stripped 1 base from V and 0 bases from J, with 13 bases between. Per germline, CDR1 MDHEN and CDR2 SYDVKM. The CDR3 DNA reads TGTGCCAGCAGTTTATATTCCCCCAGGTCCTCTGGAAACACCATATATTTT. Translating gives CASSLYSPRSSGNTIYF.

The V gene is TRBV6-6, the J gene TRBJ2-1; D ambiguous. The germline V gene has CDR1 MNHNY and CDR2 SVGAGI (reference sequence). Trimming took 5 bases from V and 8 from J, leaving 13 bases between them. The CDR3 length is 13 residues. The CDR3 sequence: CASSPKKQDEQFF. As DNA, the CDR3 is TGTGCCAGCAGTCCAAAAAAGCAGGATGAGCAGTTCTTC.

The CDR3 DNA follows: TGTGCCAGCAGAACTACAGGGTTGGCATATGGCTACACCTTC. Its protein is CASRTTGLAYGYTF. The V call is TRBV28, the J call TRBJ1-2; D might be TRBD1 (6 bases). The germline CDR1 and CDR2 sequences are MDHEN and SYDVKM. The CDR3 is 14 residues long. V was clipped by 6 bases and J by 5 bases, with 16 bases between them.

V is TRBV30 and J is TRBJ1-4; TRBD1 is a possible D gene (5 bases). The germline V gene has CDR1 GTSNPN and CDR2 SVGIG (reference sequence). The V end was cut by 2 bases, the J end by 5 bases, with 15 bases between. This CDR3 comprises 15 residues. CDR3 loop: CAWSFWGQSNEKLFF. CDR3 coding DNA: TGTGCCTGGAGTTTCTGGGGCCAGTCAAATGAAAAACTGTTTTTT. Looking up the rest from reference TRBV30 and TRBJ1-4 gives the full variable domain: SQTIHQWPATLVQPVGSPLSLECTVEGTSNPNLYWYRQAAGRGLQLLFYSVGIGQISSEVPQNLSASRPQDRQFILSSKKLLLSDSGFYLCAWSFWGQSNEKLFFGSGTQLSVL.

The rearrangement joins TRBV4-1 to TRBJ2-3; a weak D match, TRBD2 (6 bases). Germline loops: CDR1 MGHRA, CDR2 YSYEKL. V was shortened by 4 bases and J by 2 bases, with 13 bases between the two germline ends. This CDR3 comprises 15 residues. This CDR3 reads CASSLGWRDTDTQYF. The CDR3 bases are TGCGCCAGCAGCCTAGGTTGGCGGGACACAGATACGCAGTATTTT.

This rearrangement joins TRBV19 to TRBJ1-1; D may be TRBD1 (6 bases). Germline V lookup: CDR1 LNHDA, CDR2 SQIVND (reference sequence). The CDR3 runs to 15 residues. Trimming shortened V by 2 bases and J by 4 bases, and 14 bases separated the two germline ends. The CDR3 reads CASSIIDIGGTEAFF. The CDR3 coding sequence is TGTGCCAGTAGTATAATCGACATAGGGGGCACTGAAGCTTTCTTT.

The DNA for the CDR3 is TGTGCCAGCAGCCCATGGTCATCTAGCACAGATACGCAGTATTTT. This gives the protein CASSPWSSSTDTQYF. This chain joins TRBV11-2 and TRBJ2-3; no firm D call. Trimming pared 5 bases from V and 0 bases from J, leaving 12 bases between. Germline values: CDR1 SGHAT, CDR2 FQNNGV. The CDR3 is made up of 15 amino acids.

This clone was detected only once. The chain recombines TRBV7-2 with TRBJ2-5; 10 nucleotides agree with TRBD2. The CDR3 is 16 residues long. J gave up 3 bases and V 2 bases, and 6 bases lay outside the gene matches. Germline V gives CDR1 SGHTA, CDR2 FQGNSA. CDR3 amino acids: CASSLQAGGPEETQYF. Written as DNA, the CDR3 is TGTGCCAGCAGCTTACAAGCGGGAGGGCCGGAAGAGACCCAGTACTTC. Full variable domain (rest looked up from reference TRBV7-2 and TRBJ2-5): GAGVSQSPSNKVTEKGKDVELRCDPISGHTALYWYRQSLGQGLEFLIYFQGNSAPDKSGLPSDRFSAERTGGSVSTLTIQRTQQEDSAVYLCASSLQAGGPEETQYFGPGTRLLVL.

The chain is built from TRBV28 and TRBJ2-5; D may be TRBD1 (6 bases). The CDR3 loop spans 14 amino acids. Germline CDR1 and CDR2: MDHEN and SYDVKM. V shed 5 bases and J shed 4 bases, with 14 bases lying between them. This CDR3 is CASSPDLGGETQYF. The CDR3 region has the DNA TGTGCCAGCAGTCCGGACCTAGGGGGAGAGACCCAGTACTTC. Combining the CDR3 with reference TRBV28 and TRBJ2-5 gives the whole variable domain DVKVTQSSRYLVKRTGEKVFLECVQDMDHENMFWYRQDPGLGLRLIYFSYDVKMKEKGDIPEGYSVSREKKERFSLILESASTNQTSMYLCASSPDLGGETQYFGPGTRLLVL.

CDR3 in DNA: TGCAGCGTTGAAGTCGGGACAGGGGAGACCACTGAAGCTTTCTTT. Its protein product is CSVEVGTGETTEAFF. This chain connects TRBV29-1 to TRBJ1-1, with TRBD1 matching over 10 bases. Trimming removed 1 base from V and 4 bases from J; junction bases left unmatched: 6. The length of the CDR3 is 15 residues. Germline values: CDR1 SQVTM, CDR2 ANQGSEA.

The J gene is TRBJ2-7, the V gene TRBV29-1; the match to TRBD2 covers 12 bases. Looked up from germline, CDR1 is SQVTM and CDR2 is ANQGSEA. Unmatched junction bases numbered 3, after V lost 6 bases and J lost 0 bases. This CDR3 has 14 amino acids. The CDR3 spells CSVGGLAGSYEQYF. Written as DNA, the CDR3 is TGCAGCGTGGGGGGACTAGCGGGCTCCTACGAGCAGTACTTC.

V gene TRBV25-1 combines with J gene TRBJ1-1, with D tentatively TRBD1 (6 bases). The CDR3 runs 13 residues. Germline assignment: CDR1 MGHDK and CDR2 SYGVNS. With 6 bases removed from V and 0 bases from J, the gap between germline ends came to 8 bases. Here the CDR3 reads CASRGGLNTEAFF. The CDR3 region has the DNA TGTGCCAGCAGGGGGGGCCTGAACACTGAAGCTTTCTTT.

The chain recombines TRBV9 with TRBJ1-2, with D perhaps matching TRBD1 (5 bases). In germline, CDR1 is SGDLS, CDR2 YYNGEE. V lost 0 bases to trimming and J lost 0 bases, with 15 bases between them. This CDR3 has 17 amino acids. The chain's CDR3 is CASSVAPKRGSNYGYTF. For the CDR3, the DNA is TGTGCCAGCAGCGTAGCTCCGAAGAGGGGATCTAACTATGGCTACACCTTC.

V and J are TRBV2 and TRBJ2-5; a possible D gene is TRBD2 (6 bases). The CDR3 is 14 residues long. Germline V CDR1 and CDR2: SNHLY, FYNNEI. Trimming took 4 bases from V and 5 from J, leaving 14 bases between them. The CDR3 sequence: CASSAHGGIETQYF. In nucleotides, the CDR3 is TGTGCCAGCAGTGCCCACGGAGGGATTGAGACCCAGTACTTC.

By share, this clone ranks as hyperexpanded (1% or more). The chain links TRBV6-5 to TRBJ2-2; the match to TRBD1 covers 7 bases. Germline CDR1 MNHEY, CDR2 SVGAGI. The CDR3 totals 14 residues. The ends lost 5 bases at V and 6 bases at J; junction bases unmatched: 6. The CDR3 DNA reads TGTGCCAGCAGTGACAGGGTGGCGGCCGGGGAGCTGTTTTTT. Amino acid sequence: CASSDRVAAGELFF.

The CDR3, as DNA: TGCGCCAGCAGCTTGGAACAGATACAGAATTCACCCCTCCACTTT. This gives the protein CASSLEQIQNSPLHF. The genes are TRBV5-1 and TRBJ1-6; no definite D call. The CDR3 extends over 15 amino acids. The germline V gene has CDR1 SGHRS and CDR2 YFSETQ. Trimming took 0 bases from V and 7 from J, leaving 11 bases between them.

This rearrangement joins TRBV10-1 to TRBJ1-1; 7 bases agree with TRBD1. The CDR3 length is 14 residues. Germline loops: CDR1 WNHNN, CDR2 SYGVQD (reference sequence). Unmatched junction bases numbered 6, after V lost 4 bases and J lost 4 bases. CDR3 nucleotide sequence: TGCGCCAGCAGTGCAGAACAGGGGTTCACTGAAGCTTTCTTT. Residues: CASSAEQGFTEAFF.

V gene TRBV10-1 combines with J gene TRBJ1-1, with D possibly matching TRBD1 (5 bases). The germline V and J ends were trimmed by 6 bases and 0 bases, with 8 bases remaining between them. CDR1 is WNHNN and CDR2 is SYGVQD in the germline V gene (reference sequence). The CDR3 has 13 amino acids. The CDR3 bases are TGCGCCAGCAGCGGGGGGATGAACACTGAAGCTTTCTTT. It yields the protein CASSGGMNTEAFF.